This T cell receptor (beta chain) was identified in a study of long-term antiretroviral therapy in people with HIV. Trimming removed 0 bases from V and 7 bases from J, with 16 bases in between. CDR3 length: 15 residues. Germline V CDR1 and CDR2: MGHRA, YSYEKL. The authors ran the immunoSEQ assay, v3.0, at survey level. Sequencing was intended to reach about 35,000-55,000 T-cell genomes per sample. The protocol was immunoSEQ multiplex PCR, while the TCRdb copy is restricted to in-frame clones and leaves out a portion. The sample includes more than 15,000 clones, 80% to 90% seen only once; the top ten take about 9.4%. Broader study findings: Pre-ART clonal expansion yielded clones that dominated the repertoire at all time points. HIV repertoire CDR3 lengths ranged less widely than those of controls.

Regarding this clone: What it recognizes is unknown.

The chain couples TRBV4-1 to TRBJ2-7, with a tentative D call TRBD2 (6 bases). The TCR was taken from a man aged 18 to 30 with HIV. The sample here was unsorted PBMCs, taken 0.3 years after starting antiretroviral therapy. The CDR3 nucleotides are TGCGCCAGCAGCCAAGACAGGGACTCGACTCGGGAGCAGTACTTC. Amino acids: CASSQDRDSTREQYF.